These 21 T cell receptor beta chains were sequenced from one sample in a study of cytomegalovirus exposure and HLA in healthy donors. PCR was performed using 60 Vbeta and 13 Jbeta primers. Generated by immunoSEQ multiplex PCR, the TCRdb table keeps only in-frame clones and is missing some. There are some 120,000 clones in the sample; 82% occur only once, and approximately 10% lies in the top ten. Sequencing was done on a sample of PBMCs. The receptors stem from a male donor in good health and CMV-seropositive.

The chain carries TRBV7-6 and TRBJ1-3, with D unclear. Between the trimmed V and J ends, which lost 4 bases and 0 bases, there was a span of 7 bases. The CDR3 is 14 residues long. Germline-derived CDR1 and CDR2 are SGHVS and FNYEAQ. The CDR3 coding sequence is TGTGCCAGCAGCTCCCCGGGCTCTGGAAACACCATATATTTT. Amino acid sequence: CASSSPGSGNTIYF.

This sequence joins TRBV28 and TRBJ1-5, with D perhaps matching TRBD1 (6 bases). V was clipped by 4 bases and J by 0 bases, with 16 bases between them. Looked up from germline, CDR1 is MDHEN and CDR2 is SYDVKM. The CDR3 covers 17 residues. This chain's CDR3 is CASSSGQGIYSNQPQHF. In nucleotides, the CDR3 is TGTGCCAGCAGTTCTGGGCAGGGGATTTATAGCAATCAGCCCCAGCATTTT.

The chain carries TRBV9 and TRBJ2-3; D is unresolved. CDR3 length equals 13 residues. Germline V gives CDR1 SGDLS, CDR2 YYNGEE. Trimming pared 6 bases from V and 5 bases from J, leaving 13 bases between. The CDR3 region is CASNSMTGDTQYF. Written as DNA, the CDR3 is TGTGCCAGCAACTCCATGACGGGAGATACGCAGTATTTT. The variable domain in full, completed from reference TRBV9 and TRBJ2-3, reads DSGVTQTPKHLITATGQRVTLRCSPRSGDLSVYWYQQSLDQGLQFLIQYYNGEERAKGNILERFSAQQFPDLHSELNLSSLELGDSALYFCASNSMTGDTQYFGPGTRLTVL.

The chain links TRBV9 to TRBJ2-5, with a possible D match to TRBD2 (6 bases). Germline CDR1 reads SGDLS; CDR2 reads YYNGEE. With 3 bases removed from V and 0 bases from J, the gap between germline ends came to 9 bases. The CDR3 is 14 residues long. The CDR3 nucleotides are TGTGCCAGCAGCGGGGGGAGGTACCAAGAGACCCAGTACTTC. Translation gives CASSGGRYQETQYF.

The chain recombines TRBV4-3 with TRBJ2-2; D is perhaps TRBD1 (6 bases). Trimming took off 1 base at V and 3 bases at J, with 9 bases between the two ends. From germline, CDR1 is LGHNA and CDR2 YSLEER. The CDR3 is 15 residues long. Here the CDR3 reads CASSQGTGYTGELFF. CDR3 nucleotides: TGCGCCAGCAGCCAAGGAACAGGGTACACCGGGGAGCTGTTTTTT.

The DNA for the CDR3 is TGTGCCAGCAGTTTGACAGGGGTAGGAACTGAAGCTTTCTTT. Its translation: CASSLTGVGTEAFF. This sequence joins TRBV6-5 and TRBJ1-1; 8 bases are shared with TRBD1. The germline gives CDR1 MNHEY, CDR2 SVGAGI. The CDR3 sequence is 14 residues long. V trimming: 4 bases; J trimming: 5 bases; junction bases outside the gene matches: 6.

The chain combines TRBV7-2 with TRBJ2-2; 9 nucleotides align to TRBD2. With V trimmed by 5 bases and J by 4 bases, 5 bases remained unmatched. CDR1 SGHTA and CDR2 FQGNSA come from the germline V gene. The CDR3 extends over 15 amino acids. The CDR3 reads CASSALAGVTGELFF. DNA for the CDR3: TGTGCCAGCAGCGCCTTAGCGGGAGTCACCGGGGAGCTGTTTTTT.

The J gene is TRBJ2-1, the V gene TRBV27; 9 bases are shared with TRBD2. The CDR3 totals 21 residues. Germline lookup yields CDR1 MNHEY and CDR2 SMNVEV (reference sequence). V lost 4 bases and J lost 0; bases outside the gene matches: 19. This chain's CDR3 is CASSYKGPGLAYFSSYNEQFF. CDR3 coding DNA: TGTGCCAGCAGTTACAAGGGACCGGGACTAGCATACTTTAGCTCCTACAATGAGCAGTTCTTC.

The V gene is TRBV5-1, the J gene TRBJ2-4, with 10 positions matching TRBD1. V lost 2 bases, J lost 8 bases, and 4 bases stayed unmatched. Germline V gene data show CDR1 as SGHRS and CDR2 as YFSETQ. The CDR3 totals 14 residues. The CDR3 DNA follows: TGCGCCAGCAGCTTCGGACAGGGGGTTGACATTCAGTACTTC. Its protein is CASSFGQGVDIQYF.

This clone was seen a few times. This chain links TRBV6-6 with TRBJ2-5; weak D call: TRBD2 (6 bases). Trimming pared 3 bases from V and 4 bases from J, leaving 9 bases between. The CDR3 is made up of 13 amino acids. CDR1 and CDR2 (germline): MNHNY, SVGAGI (reference sequence). The DNA for the CDR3 is TGTGCCAGCAGTTATGGGAGGTCAGAGACCCAGTACTTC. Translating it yields CASSYGRSETQYF.

CDR3 residues: CASSSRSREQFF. The DNA of the CDR3 is TGTGCCAGCAGTTCCAGGTCGCGTGAGCAGTTCTTC. The rearrangement links TRBV11-2 to TRBJ2-1; D is unresolved. The ends were cut back, 6 bases at V and 9 bases at J, with 12 bases in the middle. Germline V gene lookup returns CDR1 SGHAT and CDR2 FQNNGV. The CDR3 runs to 12 residues.

This clone appeared a single time. V and J are TRBV5-1 and TRBJ1-2, with D hard to call. Germline CDR1 is SGHRS and CDR2 is YFSETQ. This CDR3 has 13 amino acids. V lost 4 bases and J lost 8, with 15 bases in between. CDR3 DNA: TGCGCCAGCAGCCTAGGACGCCGGGGAGGCTACACCTTC. Its translation is CASSLGRRGGYTF.

V and J are TRBV6-6 and TRBJ2-3, with D possibly being TRBD2 (6 bases). V shed 2 bases and J shed 5 bases, with 8 bases lying between them. The length of the CDR3 is 13 residues. Germline assignment: CDR1 MNHNY and CDR2 SVGAGI (reference sequence). The CDR3 loop reads CASSYGGEDTQYF. CDR3 DNA sequence: TGTGCCAGCAGTTACGGCGGGGAAGATACGCAGTATTTT.

The chain links TRBV5-1 to TRBJ2-3; perhaps TRBD2 as D (6 bases). Germline CDR1 reads SGHRS; CDR2 reads YFSETQ. CDR3 length: 16 residues. Trimming shortened V by 6 bases and J by 1 base, and 18 bases separated the two germline ends. CDR3: CASNRAPRDGTDTQYF. Here the CDR3 DNA reads TGCGCCAGCAATCGGGCTCCGCGGGATGGCACAGATACGCAGTATTTT.

V is TRBV15 and J is TRBJ1-4, with 9 bases that match TRBD1. The CDR3 runs to 18 residues. V lost 1 base to trimming and J lost 1 base; unmatched junction nucleotides: 7. CDR1 and CDR2 (germline): LNHNV, YYDKDF (reference sequence). The CDR3 DNA is TGTGCCACCAGCAGAGGTGCGGGACAGGGAAGAACTAATGAAAAACTGTTTTTT. Translated: CATSRGAGQGRTNEKLFF. The whole variable domain, remainder taken from reference TRBV15 and TRBJ1-4, is DAMVIQNPRYQVTQFGKPVTLSCSQTLNHNVMYWYQQKSSQAPKLLFHYYDKDFNNEADTPDNFQSRRPNTSFCFLDIRSPGLGDTAMYLCATSRGAGQGRTNEKLFFGSGTQLSVL.

Concerning this clone itself: Other DNA sequences within the sample encode an identical CDR3. The J gene is TRBJ2-1, the V gene TRBV27; D is unclear. With 5 bases removed from V and 4 bases from J, the gap between germline ends came to 3 bases. This CDR3 is 11 amino acids long. The germline V gene encodes CDR1 MNHEY and CDR2 SMNVEV (reference sequence). The CDR3 DNA reads TGTGCCAGCAGTCTGTACAATGAGCAGTTCTTC. It encodes CASSLYNEQFF.

This clone was counted once. CDR3 amino acids: CASSDQGASNQPQHF. The CDR3 DNA sequence: TGTGCCAGCTCGGACCAGGGGGCATCGAATCAGCCCCAGCATTTT. This chain connects TRBV18 to TRBJ1-5, with TRBD1 matching over 8 bases. CDR3 length equals 15 residues. With V trimmed by 6 bases and J by 4 bases, 8 bases remained unmatched. Germline lookup yields CDR1 KGHSH and CDR2 LQKENI.

The gene calls are TRBV6-6 and TRBJ2-1, with TRBD1 matching over 7 bases. The V gene end was trimmed by 8 bases and the J gene end by 7 bases; junction bases not matched to a gene: 8. The CDR3 sequence is 13 residues long. Germline CDR1 and CDR2: MNHNY and SVGAGI (reference sequence). The CDR3: CASSQDRMNEQFF. CDR3 in DNA: TGTGCCAGCTCGCAGGACAGGATGAATGAGCAGTTCTTC.

V gene TRBV7-2 combines with J gene TRBJ1-2; tentative D call: TRBD1 (5 bases). From germline, CDR1 is SGHTA and CDR2 FQGNSA. The CDR3 is made up of 13 amino acids. V lost 4 bases and J 4 bases, leaving 10 bases between the germline ends. The CDR3 loop reads CASSYSRGYGYTF. Written as DNA, the CDR3 is TGTGCCAGCAGCTACTCTAGGGGCTATGGCTACACCTTC.

The chain is built from TRBV10-3 and TRBJ1-2; TRBD1 matches at 7 bases. Germline CDR1 ENHRY, CDR2 SYGVKD. This CDR3 comprises 13 residues. The trim removed 11 bases at V and 4 bases at J, leaving 10 bases unmatched. DNA of the CDR3: TGTGCCTCGAGGACAGGAGACTCCTATGGCTACACCTTC. Its protein is CASRTGDSYGYTF.

The CDR3 DNA is TGCAGCGTGTTGATTCCCCAATCAGCGGAAGCTTTCTTT. Encoded protein: CSVLIPQSAEAFF. The rearrangement uses TRBV29-1 and TRBJ1-1; D unclear. CDR1 is SQVTM and CDR2 is ANQGSEA in the germline V gene. V was shortened by 6 bases and J by 8 bases, with 19 bases between the two germline ends. The CDR3 runs 13 residues.